This is a list of T cell receptor beta chains from one sample in a study of T-cell memory formation after mild COVID-19. TCRdb re-analysed the 5' RACE reads in MiXCR, keeping a single row per CDR3 protein. The data show some 120,000 distinct CDR3 sequences, about 5.9% seen once. Specimen: PBMCs or a T cell subset sorted from them (not recorded which). The source is an adult woman who had mild COVID-19 (a few samples of this study predate the infection). Cell type and time point are not known. CDR3s include the opening cysteine and the closing phenylalanine or tryptophan. Each record gives: D gene, V gene, CDR3 length, J gene, clone size, CDR3 protein, CDR3 DNA. The D gene is left open where the match is weak. Rows give clone size only sometimes, using once, few, many, or a class for an expanded clone.

>TRBD2|TRBV6-6|13|TRBJ2-7|many
CASRPGGAYEQYF
TGTGCCAGCAGACCGGGGGGGGCCTACGAGCAGTACTTC
>-|TRBV10-3|13|TRBJ1-5|-
CAISRTGNQPQHF
TGTGCCATCAGTAGGACGGGCAATCAGCCCCAGCATTTT
>-|TRBV7-9|13|TRBJ1-3|many
CASSLSSGNTIYF
TGTGCCAGCAGCTTATCTTCTGGAAACACCATATATTTT
>-|TRBV7-2|14|TRBJ1-1|many
CASSFGLENTEAFF
TGTGCCAGCAGCTTCGGACTCGAGAACACTGAAGCTTTCTTT
>TRBD2|TRBV24-1|16|TRBJ2-3|many
CATSDRRTSGTDTQYF
TGTGCCACCAGTGACCGACGGACTAGCGGCACAGATACGCAGTATTTT
>-|TRBV5-1|15|TRBJ2-1|-
CASSLEGSSYNEQFF
TGCGCCAGCAGCTTGGAAGGGAGCTCCTACAATGAGCAGTTCTTC
>TRBD1|TRBV30|13|TRBJ1-1|few
CAWTRQGFTEAFF
TGTGCCTGGACAAGACAGGGGTTTACTGAAGCTTTCTTT
>-|TRBV7-9|13|TRBJ2-7|few
CASSFIYGSEQYF
TGTGCCAGCAGCTTCATATACGGAAGCGAGCAGTACTTC
>-|TRBV7-8|17|TRBJ2-4|-
CASSLTGTPRGKNIQYF
TGTGCCAGCAGCTTAACCGGGACCCCGAGGGGCAAAAACATTCAGTACTTC
>-|TRBV20-1|13|TRBJ2-5|many
CSASSLEGETQYF
TGCAGTGCTAGCAGTCTAGAGGGAGAGACCCAGTACTTC
>TRBD2|TRBV20-1|14|TRBJ2-3|-
CSARASGRPDTQYF
TGCAGTGCTAGGGCGAGCGGGAGACCAGATACGCAGTATTTT
>TRBD1|TRBV7-8|13|TRBJ2-7|-
CASSFGQVSEQYF
TGTGCCAGCAGCTTCGGACAGGTTAGCGAGCAGTACTTC
>-|TRBV12-3/TRBV12-4|10|TRBJ1-2|many
CASSPHFYTF
TGTGCCAGCAGTCCCCATTTCTACACCTTC
>-|TRBV6-2/TRBV6-3|15|TRBJ2-3|few
CASSLKFYGGDTQYF
TGTGCCAGCAGTCTCAAATTCTACGGAGGAGATACGCAGTATTTT
>TRBD2|TRBV29-1|17|TRBJ2-2|many
CSVAGGRAKRATGELFF
TGCAGCGTTGCTGGCGGGAGGGCAAAACGAGCCACCGGGGAGCTGTTTTTT
>-|TRBV29-1|11|TRBJ2-5|medium-sized
CSVESLETQYF
TGCAGCGTTGAATCCTTAGAGACCCAGTACTTC
>-|TRBV12-3/TRBV12-4|14|TRBJ2-3|-
CASSFAQRGGTQYF
TGTGCCAGCAGTTTTGCACAGAGGGGAGGTACGCAGTATTTT
>TRBD2|TRBV20-1|18|TRBJ2-3|few
CSASGTSGRAERADTQYF
TGCAGTGCTAGTGGAACTAGCGGGAGGGCCGAACGGGCAGATACGCAGTATTTT
>TRBD1|TRBV7-2|14|TRBJ1-2|many
CASSQQGGSYGYTF
TGTGCCAGCAGTCAACAGGGGGGTAGCTATGGCTACACCTTC
>-|TRBV24-1|16|TRBJ2-2|-
CATSDLYRENTGELFF
TGTGCCACCAGTGATTTGTATAGGGAGAACACCGGGGAGCTGTTTTTT
>-|TRBV6-5|14|TRBJ1-2|few
CASSYSTGINGYTF
TGTGCCAGCAGTTACTCGACAGGAATAAATGGCTACACCTTC
>-|TRBV19|16|TRBJ2-2|-
CASTQTASVYTGELFF
TGTGCCAGTACACAGACGGCGTCCGTATACACCGGGGAGCTGTTTTTT
>-|TRBV20-1|15|TRBJ1-5|few
CSAEAPGQNLRGQHF
TGCAGTGCTGAGGCCCCCGGTCAAAATCTACGAGGCCAGCATTTT
>-|TRBV3-1|16|TRBJ2-2|-
CASSQGLTRNTGELFF
TGTGCCAGCAGCCAAGGGTTGACTCGGAACACCGGGGAGCTGTTTTTT
>TRBD1|TRBV5-6|20|TRBJ2-5|-
CASSLVAGQGSGGARETQYF
TGTGCCAGCAGCTTGGTTGCGGGACAGGGGTCAGGGGGGGCGAGAGAGACCCAGTACTTC
>-|TRBV28|14|TRBJ2-7|many
CASSQRQATYEQYF
TGTGCCAGCAGCCAAAGGCAGGCCACCTACGAGCAGTACTTC
>TRBD2|TRBV6-6|17|TRBJ2-5|many
CASSYNRAGPYQETQYF
TGTGCCAGCAGTTATAATAGAGCGGGACCGTACCAAGAGACCCAGTACTTC
>-|TRBV5-1|14|TRBJ2-7|-
CASSLNAVAYEQYF
TGCGCCAGCAGCTTGAACGCTGTAGCCTACGAGCAGTACTTC
>-|TRBV7-8|16|TRBJ2-1|many
CASRLNPGRTVNEQFF
TGTGCCAGCAGGTTGAATCCGGGACGTACTGTCAATGAGCAGTTCTTC
>TRBD1|TRBV5-1|13|TRBJ1-2|few
CASSSGQVYGYTF
TGCGCCAGCAGCTCTGGACAGGTCTATGGCTACACCTTC
>-|TRBV12-3/TRBV12-4|14|TRBJ2-4|-
CASSHNSPQNLQYF
TGTGCCAGCAGCCATAATTCTCCCCAGAATCTTCAGTACTTC
>-|TRBV10-3|14|TRBJ1-1|-
CAISLSTVNTEAFF
TGTGCCATCAGCCTTTCGACAGTGAACACTGAAGCTTTCTTT
>TRBD2|TRBV12-3/TRBV12-4|16|TRBJ2-3|few
CASSLGLAGFPDTQYF
TGTGCCAGCAGCCTTGGACTAGCGGGGTTTCCAGATACGCAGTATTTT
>-|TRBV7-2|12|TRBJ1-5|few
CASSLLSRPQHF
TGTGCCAGCAGCTTATTGTCCCGGCCCCAGCATTTT
>TRBD1|TRBV11-2|16|TRBJ2-7|many
CASSPGTGDWSYEQYF
TGTGCCAGCAGCCCAGGGACAGGTGATTGGTCCTACGAGCAGTACTTC
>-|TRBV5-1|13|TRBJ2-5|many
CASSTGQQETQYF
TGCGCCAGCAGCACAGGACAGCAAGAGACCCAGTACTTC
>-|TRBV2|16|TRBJ1-2|few
CASSEVVGRANYGYTF
TGTGCCAGCAGTGAAGTTGTAGGGCGCGCTAACTATGGCTACACCTTC
>-|TRBV5-1|16|TRBJ2-7|-
CASSSTEGVLTGEQYF
TGCGCCAGCAGTTCTACCGAGGGGGTACTCACCGGGGAGCAGTACTTC
>-|TRBV29-1|13|TRBJ1-1|-
CSADGQMNTEAFF
TGCAGCGCCGACGGACAGATGAACACTGAAGCTTTCTTT
>-|TRBV6-1|15|TRBJ1-2|-
CASTNRLRGDHGYTF
TGTGCCAGCACAAACCGGCTCAGGGGAGATCATGGCTACACCTTC
>-|TRBV11-2|13|TRBJ2-3|few
CASSPGEADTQYF
TGTGCCAGCAGCCCGGGAGAGGCAGATACGCAGTATTTT
>TRBD2|TRBV15|17|TRBJ2-5|many
CATSRYGTSGKAETQYF
TGTGCCACCAGCAGATATGGGACTAGCGGGAAAGCAGAGACCCAGTACTTC
>TRBD1|TRBV5-5|17|TRBJ2-5|many
CASSLWGTGDRLETQYF
TGTGCCAGCAGCTTATGGGGGACAGGGGACCGCCTCGAGACCCAGTACTTC
>-|TRBV5-1|16|TRBJ2-5|-
CASSPFGGARLETQYF
TGCGCCAGCAGCCCATTCGGCGGGGCCAGATTGGAGACCCAGTACTTC
>-|TRBV29-1|14|TRBJ2-7|-
CSATLPGRFIEQYF
TGCAGCGCAACCCTTCCGGGACGTTTTATAGAGCAGTACTTC
>-|TRBV5-1|14|TRBJ2-7|many
CASSFSPGAGEQYF
TGCGCCAGCAGCTTCTCTCCGGGTGCGGGCGAGCAGTACTTC
>-|TRBV7-2|14|TRBJ1-1|-
CASSYLLGGESAFF
TGTGCCAGCAGCTACCTCCTTGGAGGGGAGTCGGCTTTCTTT
>-|TRBV18|13|TRBJ2-1|few
CASSSTGTNEQFF
TGTGCCAGCTCATCAACAGGGACTAATGAGCAGTTCTTC